The 31 T cell receptor beta chains below come from one sample, sequenced in a study of cytomegalovirus exposure and HLA in healthy donors (dated 2017 in TCRdb). The library came from the immunoSEQ multiplex PCR assay. A mixture of 60 forward primers for TCR Vbeta segments and 13 reverse primers for TCR Jbeta segments was used in the multiplex PCR. The clones in this table, taken by TCRdb from immuneACCESS, are in-frame only. Not every clone is retained; where verified, under half of the shortfall comes from an unresolved V gene, and the cause of the rest is unknown. This sample's records show approximately 120,000 clones. The ten largest make up approximately 2.6% of the sample. The material sequenced was PBMCs. These receptors all come from a man aged 25 to 45 in good health and CMV-seronegative.

V gene TRBV25-1 combines with J gene TRBJ2-5; 7 nucleotides align to TRBD2. V lost 2 bases to trimming and J lost 2 bases; unmatched junction nucleotides: 8. Germline V lookup: CDR1 MGHDK, CDR2 SYGVNS. This CDR3 has 16 residues. The CDR3 DNA is TGTGCCAGCAGTGAAGGGGGGGTAGCGGTGCAAGAGACCCAGTACTTC. The encoded protein is CASSEGGVAVQETQYF.

This chain uses TRBV30 with TRBJ2-5; 7 bases align to TRBD1. The DNA end favors TRBJ2-7, so the J call may be wrong. CDR1 GTSNPN and CDR2 SVGIG come from the germline V gene (reference sequence). The CDR3 covers 16 residues. CDR3 residues: CAWSGRQGLSSYEQYF. Here the CDR3 DNA reads TGTGCCTGGAGTGGCCGACAGGGTCTTTCCTCCTACGAGCAGTACTTC.

The chain combines TRBV28 with TRBJ2-7, with TRBD2 matching 9 bases. CDR3 length: 15 residues. V was clipped by 10 bases and J by 5 bases; unmatched bases: 15. The germline CDR1 and CDR2 sequences are MDHEN and SYDVKM. The CDR3 DNA sequence: TGTGCCACCTCGAAAGCGGGGGGCGGGGATGACGAGCAGTACTTC. Protein sequence: CATSKAGGGDDEQYF.

The chain employs TRBV11-2 and TRBJ1-5; TRBD1 agrees at 7 bases. The junction had 8 bases not matched to a gene; V was cut back by 5 bases and J by 7 bases. Per the germline V gene, CDR1 is SGHAT and CDR2 is FQNNGV. This CDR3 region has 14 residues. The CDR3 sequence: CASSATGRGQPQHF. In DNA, the CDR3 is TGTGCCAGCAGCGCGACAGGGAGAGGCCAGCCCCAGCATTTT.

V usage is TRBV5-4 and J usage is TRBJ1-3, with D uncertain. Trimming left V 0 bases short and J 0 bases short, with 7 bases between. The length of the CDR3 is 15 residues. Germline V gives CDR1 SGHNT, CDR2 YYREEE (reference sequence). The DNA of the CDR3 is TGTGCCAGCAGCTTGGACAGCTTCTCTGGAAACACCATATATTTT. It translates to CASSLDSFSGNTIYF.

The chain uses TRBV9 and TRBJ2-7; 10 positions match TRBD2. The germline gives CDR1 SGDLS, CDR2 YYNGEE. The CDR3 contains 18 residues. Unmatched junction bases numbered 13, after V lost 1 base and J lost 3 bases. As DNA, the CDR3 is TGTGCCAGCAGCGTAAGCGGGACTAGCGAATCACCTAGCTACGAGCAGTACTTC. Translated, it gives CASSVSGTSESPSYEQYF.

The chain joins TRBV30 to TRBJ1-1; TRBD1 matches 9 bases. This CDR3 comprises 17 residues. J was trimmed by 3 bases and V by 1 base; bases with no gene match: 12. Germline V gene sequence: CDR1 GTSNPN, CDR2 SVGIG (reference sequence). CDR3 coding DNA: TGTGCCTGGAGTGAATTAACCCACAGGGGGCTGGACACTGAAGCTTTCTTT. Its protein product is CAWSELTHRGLDTEAFF.

V is TRBV2 and J is TRBJ2-7, with 9 bases lining up with TRBD1. This CDR3 is 14 amino acids long. Germline values: CDR1 SNHLY, CDR2 FYNNEI. The ends lost 1 base at V and 5 bases at J; junction bases unmatched: 3. The DNA of the CDR3 is TGTGCCAGCAGTGAAGAGGGACAGGGCCACGAGCAGTACTTC. Its translation is CASSEEGQGHEQYF.

The CDR3 region is CASSMTGPNQPQHF. CDR3 nucleotide sequence: TGTGCCAGCAGCATGACAGGTCCGAATCAGCCCCAGCATTTT. The chain recombines TRBV27 with TRBJ1-5, with TRBD1 as a possible D gene (6 bases). The CDR3 runs to 14 residues. Deletions cut 6 bases from V and 4 bases from J, with 13 bases between. Germline V gene data show CDR1 as MNHEY and CDR2 as SMNVEV (reference sequence).

The CDR3 region has the DNA TGTGCCAGCAGCTCGAGAGGGACAGGGAGGAGCGAGCAGTACTTC. Encoded protein: CASSSRGTGRSEQYF. V and J are TRBV7-9 and TRBJ2-5; 9 bases align to TRBD1. The J call may be in error: the DNA end matches TRBJ2-7 better. Germline CDR1 and CDR2: SEHNR and FQNEAQ (reference sequence). CDR3 length: 15 residues.

The V gene is TRBV28, the J gene TRBJ2-7; perhaps TRBD1 as D (6 bases). V was pared by 5 bases and J by 0 bases, with 14 bases between. The germline gives CDR1 MDHEN, CDR2 SYDVKM. The CDR3 runs 15 residues. The CDR3 sequence: CASSRRQGNSYEQYF. In DNA form, the CDR3 reads TGTGCCAGCAGTAGACGGCAGGGGAACTCCTACGAGCAGTACTTC.

The chain uses TRBV19 and TRBJ1-4, with TRBD1 as a possible D gene (5 bases). Trimming took off 6 bases at V and 4 bases at J, with 9 bases between the two ends. In germline, CDR1 is LNHDA, CDR2 SQIVND (reference sequence). The CDR3 extends over 13 amino acids. CDR3 residues: CASSGTGNEKLFF. The CDR3 region has the DNA TGTGCCAGTAGCGGGACTGGTAATGAAAAACTGTTTTTT.

The chain recombines TRBV10-3 with TRBJ2-7; 7 bases match TRBD2. Germline V gene sequence: CDR1 ENHRY, CDR2 SYGVKD. This CDR3 comprises 11 residues. Losses at the gene ends were 8 bases for V and 9 bases for J; bases not matched to a gene: 7. The CDR3 reads CAIGGGPRQYF. The CDR3 nucleotides read TGTGCCATCGGGGGGGGACCCCGGCAGTACTTC.

The rearrangement uses TRBV21-1 and TRBJ1-1; the D call in the table, TRBD1, was not verified against the DNA. TRBV21-1 is tagged as a pseudogene. The CDR3 extends over 15 amino acids. As DNA, the CDR3 is TGTGCCAGCAGCCTAAAGACAGGGACCACGGCTGAAGCTTTCTTT. This codes for CASSLKTGTTAEAFF.

On this clone: This CDR3 is also generated by other DNA sequences in the sample. The chain couples TRBV19 to TRBJ1-2, with 8 bases identical to TRBD1. Germline CDR1 and CDR2: LNHDA and SQIVND (reference sequence). Unmatched junction bases numbered 5, after V lost 9 bases and J lost 8 bases. The CDR3 loop spans 11 amino acids. CDR3 coding DNA: TGTGCCAGCGGACAGGGCTACGGCTACACCTTC. Its protein product is CASGQGYGYTF.

The chain is built from TRBV7-2 and TRBJ1-2; D is unresolved. Germline assignment: CDR1 SGHTA and CDR2 FQGNSA. V was cut by 1 base and J by 1 base, with 10 bases left in between. The CDR3 loop spans 15 amino acids. CDR3: CASSLDSSNNYGYTF. The CDR3 DNA reads as TGTGCCAGCAGCTTAGACAGTAGTAATAACTATGGCTACACCTTC.

The rearrangement links TRBV14 to TRBJ2-7, with TRBD2 as a possible D gene (6 bases). CDR1 SGHDN and CDR2 FVKESK come from the germline V gene. The V end lost 4 bases, the J end lost 3 bases, and 16 bases lay between the germline ends. CDR3 length: 15 residues. The CDR3 spells CASSPTMVADYEQYF. The CDR3 coding sequence is TGTGCCAGCAGCCCGACGATGGTAGCGGACTACGAGCAGTACTTC.

The V and J genes are TRBV29-1 and TRBJ2-5, with 7 bases matching TRBD1. Germline V gives CDR1 SQVTM, CDR2 ANQGSEA. CDR3 length: 14 amino acids. V lost 4 bases, J lost 0 bases, and 5 bases stayed unmatched. The CDR3 DNA sequence: TGCAGCGTTGGGACAGGCCCCTACCAAGAGACCCAGTACTTC. Its protein is CSVGTGPYQETQYF.

The V gene is TRBV5-8, the J gene TRBJ1-2; no clear D gene. Trimming stripped 1 base from V and 4 bases from J, with 8 bases between. The CDR3 has 13 amino acids. In germline, CDR1 is SGHTS, CDR2 YDEGEE. The CDR3 region has the DNA TGTGCCAGCAGCTTGTCAGGTGGCTATGGCTACACCTTC. Its protein product is CASSLSGGYGYTF.

The J gene is TRBJ1-2, the V gene TRBV20-1; the D gene is possibly TRBD1 (5 bases). CDR1 DFQATT and CDR2 SNEGSKA come from the germline V gene (reference sequence). The CDR3 loop spans 11 amino acids. Trimming removed 5 bases at V and 7 bases at J, with 11 bases between. CDR3 bases: TGCAGTGCTCGACAGCTCTTTGGCTACACCTTC. This encodes CSARQLFGYTF.

CDR3 nucleotides: TGCGCCAGCAGCTCAAGGGGGCAGTCCTACGAGCAGTACTTC. Its protein is CASSSRGQSYEQYF. The chain links TRBV5-1 to TRBJ2-7; TRBD1 aligns across 7 bases. There are 14 residues in the CDR3. Looked up from germline, CDR1 is SGHRS and CDR2 is YFSETQ. V was pared by 3 bases and J by 1 base, with 4 bases of the junction left unmatched.

This chain connects TRBV7-9 to TRBJ2-7, with 7 nucleotides matching TRBD2. The length of the CDR3 is 14 residues. V was pared by 1 base and J by 3 bases, with 3 bases of the junction left unmatched. Looked up from germline, CDR1 is SEHNR and CDR2 is FQNEAQ (reference sequence). CDR3 sequence: CASSLVQRDYEQYF. Written as DNA, the CDR3 is TGTGCCAGCAGCTTAGTACAGCGGGACTACGAGCAGTACTTC.

The CDR3, as DNA: TGTGCCAGCAGTGTCCGGGACAGACAAGAGACCCAGTACTTC. It translates to CASSVRDRQETQYF. V usage is TRBV28 and J usage is TRBJ2-5; 7 bases are shared with TRBD1. Germline V gives CDR1 MDHEN, CDR2 SYDVKM. V dropped 5 bases and J dropped 2; count of bases not matched to a gene: 5. The CDR3 extends over 14 amino acids.

The gene calls are TRBV27 and TRBJ1-4; 10 bases fit TRBD1. The junction had 8 bases not matched to a gene; V was cut back by 5 bases and J by 2 bases. The CDR3 runs 17 residues. Looked up from germline, CDR1 is MNHEY and CDR2 is SMNVEV (reference sequence). The CDR3 sequence: CASSRDRGPTTNEKLFF. The CDR3 DNA is TGTGCCAGCAGTCGCGACAGGGGGCCCACTACTAATGAAAAACTGTTTTTT.

The chain is built from TRBV18 and TRBJ2-3, with D tentatively TRBD1 (7 bases). This CDR3 comprises 13 residues. CDR1 and CDR2 (germline): KGHSH, LQKENI. V dropped 0 bases and J dropped 11 bases, with 12 bases sitting between them. This CDR3 reads CASSPPVQGGQYF. The DNA for the CDR3 is TGTGCCAGCTCACCACCGGTCCAGGGGGGGCAGTATTTT.

The chain employs TRBV2 and TRBJ1-2; 7 bases line up with TRBD1. The CDR3 loop spans 18 amino acids. In germline, CDR1 is SNHLY, CDR2 FYNNEI. V gave up 7 bases and J gave up 3 bases; unmatched junction bases: 20. The CDR3 is CASTGTGTEAFFYYGYTF. CDR3 in DNA: TGTGCCAGCACGGGAACCGGGACAGAAGCCTTTTTCTACTATGGCTACACCTTC.

The chain is built from TRBV5-1 and TRBJ2-7; 12 bases match TRBD2. CDR1 and CDR2 from the germline V gene are SGHRS and YFSETQ. Losses at the gene ends were 4 bases for V and 6 bases for J; bases not matched to a gene: 5. This CDR3 contains 14 residues. As DNA, the CDR3 is TGCGCCAGCAGCCAAGCGGGACTAGCGGGCGAGCAGTACTTC. This translates into CASSQAGLAGEQYF.

This sequence joins TRBV4-2 and TRBJ2-3, with 9 bases that match TRBD2. V shed 0 bases and J 2 bases; nucleotides not matched to a gene: 12. This CDR3 spans 19 amino acids. The germline V gene encodes CDR1 LGHNA and CDR2 YNFKEQ. The CDR3 nucleotides read TGTGCCAGCAGCCAAGATCCCGGCGGGAGGGCCCTCTCCACAGATACGCAGTATTTT. Translation: CASSQDPGGRALSTDTQYF.

The rearrangement uses TRBV18 and TRBJ1-1, with 8 nucleotides matching TRBD1. J gave up 10 bases and V 3 bases, and 13 bases lay outside the gene matches. The CDR3 spans 15 residues. Germline assignment: CDR1 KGHSH and CDR2 LQKENI. CDR3 bases: TGTGCCAGCTCACCGAGTCCGGACAGGGCGAATGGAGCTTTCTTT. It specifies CASSPSPDRANGAFF.

This chain joins TRBV5-4 and TRBJ1-1, with D uncertain. CDR3 length: 14 residues. Between the trimmed V and J ends, which lost 4 bases and 3 bases, there was a span of 13 bases. Germline V gene data show CDR1 as SGHNT and CDR2 as YYREEE (reference sequence). The DNA of the CDR3 is TGTGCCAGCAGCCTATTCGGGGTACACACTGAAGCTTTCTTT. The encoded protein is CASSLFGVHTEAFF.

The V and J genes are TRBV7-8 and TRBJ2-3; D remains unclear. V was clipped by 2 bases and J by 0 bases, with 6 bases between them. Germline V lookup: CDR1 SGHVS, CDR2 FQNEAQ. There are 14 residues in the CDR3. The CDR3: CASSLYSSTDTQYF. The CDR3 DNA reads as TGTGCCAGCAGCTTATACAGTAGCACAGATACGCAGTATTTT.